This T cell receptor (beta chain) comes out of a study of chemoradiotherapy in HPV16-positive cancers. Study background: Candidate HPV-specific clones and shared TCR motifs came from two HPV16-positive patients. Regarding the study as a whole: Candidate HPV-specific clones and E7-related TCR motifs grew in tumor during treatment.

A note on this clone: Its target is not known.

The data were produced by immunoSEQ multiplex PCR, yet TCRdb's version contains in-frame clones alone and is incomplete. The table has about 53,000 clones, more than 75% seen once. V gave up 1 base and J gave up 1 base, with 4 bases separating them. CDR3 length equals 13 residues. Germline V gene lookup returns CDR1 SEHNR and CDR2 FQNEAQ (reference sequence). Sequencing used blood, obtained from a patient who underwent chemoradiotherapy. This receptor was obtained from a human donor with HPV-associated anogenital cancer. The chain combines TRBV7-9 with TRBJ1-1; D uncertain. Written as DNA, the CDR3 is TGTGCCAGCAGCTTAGACCCGAACACTGAAGCTTTCTTT. Encoded protein: CASSLDPNTEAFF.